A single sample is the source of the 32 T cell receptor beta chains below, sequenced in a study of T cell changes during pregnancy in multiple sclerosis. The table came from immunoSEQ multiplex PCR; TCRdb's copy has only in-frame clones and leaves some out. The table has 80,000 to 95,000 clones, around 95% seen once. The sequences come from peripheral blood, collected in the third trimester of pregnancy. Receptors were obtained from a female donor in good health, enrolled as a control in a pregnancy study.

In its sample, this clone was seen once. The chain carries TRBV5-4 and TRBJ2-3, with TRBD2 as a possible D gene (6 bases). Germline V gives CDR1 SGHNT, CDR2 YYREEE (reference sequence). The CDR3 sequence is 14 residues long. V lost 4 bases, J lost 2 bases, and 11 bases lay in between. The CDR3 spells CASSPGTFTDTQYF. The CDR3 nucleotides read TGTGCCAGCAGCCCAGGGACTTTCACAGATACGCAGTATTTT.

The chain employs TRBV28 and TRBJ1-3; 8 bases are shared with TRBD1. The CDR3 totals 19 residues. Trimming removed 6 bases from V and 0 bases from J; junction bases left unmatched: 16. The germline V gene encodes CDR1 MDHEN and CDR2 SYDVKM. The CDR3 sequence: CASSTLRDRSLISGNTIYF. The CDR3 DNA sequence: TGTGCCAGCAGCACCCTCCGGGACAGGTCGCTCATCTCTGGAAACACCATATATTTT. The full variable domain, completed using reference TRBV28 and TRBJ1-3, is DVKVTQSSRYLVKRTGEKVFLECVQDMDHENMFWYRQDPGLGLRLIYFSYDVKMKEKGDIPEGYSVSREKKERFSLILESASTNQTSMYLCASSTLRDRSLISGNTIYFGEGSWLTVV.

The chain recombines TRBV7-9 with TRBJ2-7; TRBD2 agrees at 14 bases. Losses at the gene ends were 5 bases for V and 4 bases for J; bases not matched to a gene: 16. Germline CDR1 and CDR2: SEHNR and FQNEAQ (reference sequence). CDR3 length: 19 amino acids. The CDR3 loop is CASSPRVRLAGGPKYEQYF. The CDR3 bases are TGTGCCAGCAGCCCGCGGGTTAGACTAGCGGGAGGGCCTAAGTACGAGCAGTACTTC.

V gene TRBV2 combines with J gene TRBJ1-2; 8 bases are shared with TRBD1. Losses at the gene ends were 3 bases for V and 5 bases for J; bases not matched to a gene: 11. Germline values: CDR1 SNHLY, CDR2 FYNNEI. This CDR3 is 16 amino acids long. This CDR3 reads CASSETGVLDRYGYTF. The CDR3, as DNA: TGTGCCAGCAGTGAGACAGGGGTCCTTGATCGGTATGGCTACACCTTC.

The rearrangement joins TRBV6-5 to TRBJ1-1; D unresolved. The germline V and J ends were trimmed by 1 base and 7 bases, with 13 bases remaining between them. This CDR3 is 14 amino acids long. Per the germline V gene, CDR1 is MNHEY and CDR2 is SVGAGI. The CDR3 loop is CASSYLDGGGEAFF. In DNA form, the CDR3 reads TGTGCCAGCAGTTACTTAGACGGCGGCGGTGAAGCTTTCTTT.

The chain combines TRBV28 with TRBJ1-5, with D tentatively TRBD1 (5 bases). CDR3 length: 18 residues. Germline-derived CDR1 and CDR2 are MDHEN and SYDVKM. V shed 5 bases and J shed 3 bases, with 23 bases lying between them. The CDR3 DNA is TGTGCCAGCAGTGTCCGGAGGGCTCGACAGTTTAACAATCAGCCCCAGCATTTT. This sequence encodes CASSVRRARQFNNQPQHF. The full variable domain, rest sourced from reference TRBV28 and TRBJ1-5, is DVKVTQSSRYLVKRTGEKVFLECVQDMDHENMFWYRQDPGLGLRLIYFSYDVKMKEKGDIPEGYSVSREKKERFSLILESASTNQTSMYLCASSVRRARQFNNQPQHFGDGTRLSIL.

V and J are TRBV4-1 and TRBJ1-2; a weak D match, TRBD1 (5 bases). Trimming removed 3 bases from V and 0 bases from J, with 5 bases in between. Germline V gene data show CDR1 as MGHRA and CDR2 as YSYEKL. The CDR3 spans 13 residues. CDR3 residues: CASSQTANYGYTF. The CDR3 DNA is TGCGCCAGCAGCCAGACAGCTAACTATGGCTACACCTTC.

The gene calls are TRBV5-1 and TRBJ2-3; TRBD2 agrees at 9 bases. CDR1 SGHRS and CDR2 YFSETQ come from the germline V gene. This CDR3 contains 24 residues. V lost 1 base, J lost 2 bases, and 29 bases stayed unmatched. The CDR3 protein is CASSLWATSGYSQRMGVDTDTQYF. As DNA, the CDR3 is TGCGCCAGCAGCTTGTGGGCGACTAGCGGATACAGTCAAAGGATGGGCGTGGACACAGATACGCAGTATTTT.

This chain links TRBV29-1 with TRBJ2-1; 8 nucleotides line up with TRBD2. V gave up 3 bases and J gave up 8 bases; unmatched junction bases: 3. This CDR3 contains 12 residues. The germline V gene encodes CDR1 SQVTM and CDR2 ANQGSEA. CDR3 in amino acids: CSVESGSYEQFF. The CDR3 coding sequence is TGCAGCGTTGAGAGCGGGAGCTATGAGCAGTTCTTC.

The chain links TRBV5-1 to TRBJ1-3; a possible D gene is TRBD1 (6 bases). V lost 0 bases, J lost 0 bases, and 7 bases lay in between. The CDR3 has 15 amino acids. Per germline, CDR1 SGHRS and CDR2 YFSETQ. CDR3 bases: TGCGCCAGCAGCTTGGACAGGGCCTCTGGAAACACCATATATTTT. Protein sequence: CASSLDRASGNTIYF.

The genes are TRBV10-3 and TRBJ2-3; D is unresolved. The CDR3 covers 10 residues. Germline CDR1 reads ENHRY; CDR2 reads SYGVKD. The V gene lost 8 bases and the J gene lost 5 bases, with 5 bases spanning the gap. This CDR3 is CAIGVDTQYF. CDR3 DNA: TGTGCCATCGGAGTAGATACGCAGTATTTT.

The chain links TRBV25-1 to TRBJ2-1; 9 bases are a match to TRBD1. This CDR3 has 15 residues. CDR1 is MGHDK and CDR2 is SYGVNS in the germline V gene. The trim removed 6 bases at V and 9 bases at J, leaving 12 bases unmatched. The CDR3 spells CASRTGTGPAGEQFF. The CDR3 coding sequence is TGTGCCAGCAGGACCGGGACAGGGCCAGCAGGTGAGCAGTTCTTC.

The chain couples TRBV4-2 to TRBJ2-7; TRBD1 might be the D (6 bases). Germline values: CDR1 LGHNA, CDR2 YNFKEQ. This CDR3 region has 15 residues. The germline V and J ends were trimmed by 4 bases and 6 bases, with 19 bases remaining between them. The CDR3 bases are TGTGCCAGCAGCCCACGACAGGTCTTCGGGATCGAGCAGTACTTC. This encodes CASSPRQVFGIEQYF.

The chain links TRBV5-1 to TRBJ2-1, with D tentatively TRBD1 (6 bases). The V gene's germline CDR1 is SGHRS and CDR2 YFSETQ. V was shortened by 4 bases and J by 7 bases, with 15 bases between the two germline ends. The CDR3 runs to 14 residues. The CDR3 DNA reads TGCGCCAGCAGCACCAGGACAGACAGTAATGAGCAGTTCTTC. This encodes CASSTRTDSNEQFF.

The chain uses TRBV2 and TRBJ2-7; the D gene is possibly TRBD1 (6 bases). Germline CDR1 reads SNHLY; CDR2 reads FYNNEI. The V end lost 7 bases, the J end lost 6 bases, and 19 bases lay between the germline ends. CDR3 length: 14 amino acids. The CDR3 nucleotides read TGTGCCAGCACCGCCTGGGGGCCTCCCATCGAGCAGTACTTC. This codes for CASTAWGPPIEQYF.

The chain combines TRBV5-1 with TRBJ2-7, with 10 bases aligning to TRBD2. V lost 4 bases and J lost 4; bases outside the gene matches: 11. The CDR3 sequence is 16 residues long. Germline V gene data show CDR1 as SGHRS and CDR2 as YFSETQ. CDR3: CASSRSGTSVTYEQYF. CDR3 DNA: TGCGCCAGCAGCAGGTCTGGGACTAGCGTCACTTACGAGCAGTACTTC.

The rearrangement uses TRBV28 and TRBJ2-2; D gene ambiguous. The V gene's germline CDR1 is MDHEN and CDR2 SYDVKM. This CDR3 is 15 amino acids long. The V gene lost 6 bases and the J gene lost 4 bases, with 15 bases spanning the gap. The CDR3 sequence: CASRSRKVGTGELFF. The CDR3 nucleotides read TGTGCCAGCAGAAGCAGGAAAGTCGGCACCGGGGAGCTGTTTTTT.

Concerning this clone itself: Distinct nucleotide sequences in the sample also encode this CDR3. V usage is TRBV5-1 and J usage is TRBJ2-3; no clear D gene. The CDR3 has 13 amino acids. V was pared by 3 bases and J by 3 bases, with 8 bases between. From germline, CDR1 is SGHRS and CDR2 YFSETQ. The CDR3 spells CASSSGLTDTQYF. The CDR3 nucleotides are TGCGCCAGCAGCTCAGGTTTAACAGATACGCAGTATTTT.

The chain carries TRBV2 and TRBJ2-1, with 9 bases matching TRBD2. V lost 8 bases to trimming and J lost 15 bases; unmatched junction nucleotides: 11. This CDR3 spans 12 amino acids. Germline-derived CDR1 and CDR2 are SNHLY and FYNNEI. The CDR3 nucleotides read TGTGCCAGCGGTTACATTAGCGGGAGACTGTTCTTC. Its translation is CASGYISGRLFF.

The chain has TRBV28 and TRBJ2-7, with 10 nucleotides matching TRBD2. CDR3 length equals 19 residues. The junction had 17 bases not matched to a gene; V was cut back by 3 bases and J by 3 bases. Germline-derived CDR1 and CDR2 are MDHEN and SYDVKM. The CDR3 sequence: CASSFSYQASGSPNYEQYF. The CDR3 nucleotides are TGTGCCAGCAGTTTCTCCTACCAGGCTAGCGGGAGTCCTAACTACGAGCAGTACTTC.

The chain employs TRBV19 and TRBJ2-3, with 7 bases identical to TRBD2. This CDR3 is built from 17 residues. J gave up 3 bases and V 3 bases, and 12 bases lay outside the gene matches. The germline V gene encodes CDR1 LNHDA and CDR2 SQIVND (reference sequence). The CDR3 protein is CASSIGSGGLRTDTQYF. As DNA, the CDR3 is TGTGCCAGTAGTATTGGGTCGGGAGGATTAAGGACAGATACGCAGTATTTT.

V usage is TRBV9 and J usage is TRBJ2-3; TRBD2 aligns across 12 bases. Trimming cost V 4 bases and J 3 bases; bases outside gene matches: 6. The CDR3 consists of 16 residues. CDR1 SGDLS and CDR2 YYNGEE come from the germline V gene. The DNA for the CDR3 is TGTGCCAGCAGCTCTACCCTAGCGGGAGGGACAGATACGCAGTATTTT. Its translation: CASSSTLAGGTDTQYF.

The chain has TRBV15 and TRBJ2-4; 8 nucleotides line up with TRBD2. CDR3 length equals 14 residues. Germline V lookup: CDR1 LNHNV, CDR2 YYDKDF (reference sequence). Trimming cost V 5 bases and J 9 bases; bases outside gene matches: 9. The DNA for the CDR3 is TGTGCCACCAGCGGGGGACTAGGAGGTGGCATTCAGTACTTC. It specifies CATSGGLGGGIQYF.

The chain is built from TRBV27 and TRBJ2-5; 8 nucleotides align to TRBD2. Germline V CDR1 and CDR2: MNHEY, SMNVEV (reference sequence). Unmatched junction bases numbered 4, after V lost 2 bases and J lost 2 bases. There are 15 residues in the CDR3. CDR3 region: CASSLLAGLQETQYF. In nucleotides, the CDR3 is TGTGCCAGCAGTTTACTAGCGGGCCTACAAGAGACCCAGTACTTC.

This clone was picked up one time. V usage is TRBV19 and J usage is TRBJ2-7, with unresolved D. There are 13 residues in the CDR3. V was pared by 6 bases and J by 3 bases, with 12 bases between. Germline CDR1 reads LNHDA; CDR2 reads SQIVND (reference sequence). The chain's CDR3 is CASSTSADYEQYF. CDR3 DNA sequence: TGTGCCAGTAGCACCTCGGCGGACTACGAGCAGTACTTC.

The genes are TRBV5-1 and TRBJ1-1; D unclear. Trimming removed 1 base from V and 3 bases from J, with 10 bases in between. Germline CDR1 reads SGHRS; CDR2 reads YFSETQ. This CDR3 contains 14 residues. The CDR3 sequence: CASSLSGEYTEAFF. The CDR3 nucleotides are TGCGCCAGCAGCTTGAGCGGGGAATACACTGAAGCTTTCTTT.

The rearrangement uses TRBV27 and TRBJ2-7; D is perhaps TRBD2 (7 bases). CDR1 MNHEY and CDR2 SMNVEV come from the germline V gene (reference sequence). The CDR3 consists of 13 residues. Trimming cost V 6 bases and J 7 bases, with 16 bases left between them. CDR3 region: CASSSGGLLEQYF. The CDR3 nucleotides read TGTGCCAGCAGCTCCGGGGGGCTCCTGGAGCAGTACTTC.

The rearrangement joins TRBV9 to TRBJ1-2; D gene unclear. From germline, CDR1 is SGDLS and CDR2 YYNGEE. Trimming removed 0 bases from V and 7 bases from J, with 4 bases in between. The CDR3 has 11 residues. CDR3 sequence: CASSVGAGYTF. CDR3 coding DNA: TGTGCCAGCAGCGTAGGGGCTGGCTACACCTTC.

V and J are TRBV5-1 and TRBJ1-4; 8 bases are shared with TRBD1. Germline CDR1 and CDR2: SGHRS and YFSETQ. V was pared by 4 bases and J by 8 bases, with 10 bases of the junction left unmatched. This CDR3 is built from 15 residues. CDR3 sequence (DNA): TGCGCCAGCAGCCCAACCGGACAGGGTGGGGAAAAACTGTTTTTT. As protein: CASSPTGQGGEKLFF.

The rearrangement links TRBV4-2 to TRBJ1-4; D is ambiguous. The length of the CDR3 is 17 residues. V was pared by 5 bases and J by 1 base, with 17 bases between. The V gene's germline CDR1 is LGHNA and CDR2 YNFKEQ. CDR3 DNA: TGTGCCAGCAGCTCACTCCCCGCAGGCCTAACTAATGAAAAACTGTTTTTT. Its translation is CASSSLPAGLTNEKLFF.

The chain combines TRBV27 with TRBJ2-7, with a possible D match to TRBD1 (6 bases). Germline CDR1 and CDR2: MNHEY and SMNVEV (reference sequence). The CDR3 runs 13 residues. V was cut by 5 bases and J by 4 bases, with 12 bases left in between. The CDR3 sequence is CASSDRWGYEQYF. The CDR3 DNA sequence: TGTGCCAGCAGTGACAGGTGGGGTTACGAGCAGTACTTC.

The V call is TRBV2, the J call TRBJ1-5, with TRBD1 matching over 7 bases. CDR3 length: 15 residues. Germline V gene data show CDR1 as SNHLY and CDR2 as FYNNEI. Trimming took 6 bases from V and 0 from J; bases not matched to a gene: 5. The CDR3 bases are TGTGCCAGCAGGGAGCAGGGGGTTAGCAATCAGCCCCAGCATTTT. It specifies CASREQGVSNQPQHF.